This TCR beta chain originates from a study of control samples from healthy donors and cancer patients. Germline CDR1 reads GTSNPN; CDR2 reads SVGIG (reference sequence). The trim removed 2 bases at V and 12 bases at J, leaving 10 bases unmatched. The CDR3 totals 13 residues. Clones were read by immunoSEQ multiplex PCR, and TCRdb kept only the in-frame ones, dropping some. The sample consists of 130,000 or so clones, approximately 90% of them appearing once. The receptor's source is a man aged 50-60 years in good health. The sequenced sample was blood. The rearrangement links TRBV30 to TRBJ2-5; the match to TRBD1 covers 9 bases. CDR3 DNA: TGTGCCTGGAGTCCACGACAGGGGGTTTTTGAGTACTTC. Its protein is CAWSPRQGVFEYF.